Here is one TCR beta chain with its context. Its target is unknown. The sample comes from a study of Graves' ophthalmopathy and Graves' hyperthyroidism. TCR beta CDR3 amplification used RNA transcripts. A first-round RT-PCR used HTBI primers, followed by a second-round multiplex PCR. TCRdb independently ran MiXCR on the multiplex PCR reads; one entry per CDR3 protein. The sample includes a few hundred thousand distinct CDR3 sequences, about 35% of them seen just once. CDR3 length equals 15 residues. Germline V CDR1 and CDR2: SEHNR, FQNEAQ (reference sequence). Study findings and constraints: Ophthalmopathy progression was predicted by the model at less than 71% sensitivity and 72% to 80% specificity.

Orbital computed tomography and thyroid ultrasound, along with TRAb, serum thyroxine and clinical symptoms, underpinned diagnosis. V usage is TRBV7-9 and J usage is TRBJ2-7, with D uncertain. The better agreement between TRBJ2-1 and the DNA end casts doubt on the J call. The specimen sequenced was peripheral blood or thyroid tissue (not recorded which). The sequence derives from an adult man with Graves' hyperthyroidism. CDR3 in DNA: TGTGCCAGCAGCCCCACCCCGGACGGACGAGCTGAGCAGTTCTTC. It codes for CASSPTPDGRAEQFF.